The 31 T cell receptor beta chains given below trace back to one sample, sequenced in a study of regulatory T cells in long-lasting Graves disease listed by TCRdb under 2021. The library was built by means of multiplex PCR. The sample was run on an Illumina HiSeq 4000. iRepertoire HTBI primers and Arm-PCR amplification of CDR3 regions were used to construct TCR beta libraries. TCRdb reanalyzed the raw reads on its own, using fastp at Q25 for trimming and MiXCR for clone calling, and kept in-frame beta chains. All rows with the same CDR3 protein become a single entry with the most common DNA and genes. In this sample the table shows under 500,000 distinct CDR3 sequences, under 25% of which occur a single time. 7.8% of the sample is taken by the ten largest. Read against the paper, the sample's time point label means: persistent/refractory GD, antithyroid drugs over 5 years with positive TRAb. For both TCR sequencing and RNA sequencing, RNA was extracted from PBMCs using TRIzol.

Sequences were derived from peripheral blood mononuclear cells (PBMCs), sampled when the disease was refractory, from a patient treated with antithyroid drugs. The source of these receptors is a female donor with Graves disease.

The sample holds many counts of this clonotype. The chain carries TRBV7-9 and TRBJ1-2; D is perhaps TRBD1 (6 bases). The V end lost 2 bases, the J end lost 4 bases, and 11 bases lay between the germline ends. This CDR3 region has 14 residues. The germline V gene has CDR1 SEHNR and CDR2 FQNEAQ (reference sequence). The DNA for the CDR3 is TGTGCCAGCAGCTTACAGGGGATCGTCTATGGCTACACCTTC. Amino acids: CASSLQGIVYGYTF.

This clonotype has ten or more counts. The V call is TRBV10-2, the J call TRBJ2-5, with a tentative D call TRBD2 (7 bases). Germline values: CDR1 WSHSY, CDR2 SAAADI. Trimming shortened V by 4 bases and J by 5 bases, and 14 bases separated the two germline ends. This CDR3 is built from 14 residues. The CDR3 loop reads CASSARGGEETQYF. The DNA of the CDR3 is TGCGCCAGCAGTGCTAGGGGGGGAGAGGAGACCCAGTACTTC.

The sample holds many counts of this clonotype. The chain is built from TRBV28 and TRBJ1-1; the match to TRBD1 covers 8 bases. Trimming took 6 bases from V and 3 from J; bases not matched to a gene: 3. CDR3 size: 13 residues. The germline V gene encodes CDR1 MDHEN and CDR2 SYDVKM. This chain's CDR3 is CASRNRGDTEAFF. The CDR3 DNA reads as TGTGCCAGCAGGAACAGGGGGGACACTGAAGCTTTCTTT. Based on the CDR3 plus reference TRBV28 and TRBJ1-1, the full variable domain is DVKVTQSSRYLVKRTGEKVFLECVQDMDHENMFWYRQDPGLGLRLIYFSYDVKMKEKGDIPEGYSVSREKKERFSLILESASTNQTSMYLCASRNRGDTEAFFGQGTRLTVV.

In this sample, this clonotype turned up a few times. The chain combines TRBV19 with TRBJ2-3, with a tentative D call TRBD1 (6 bases). Germline V lookup: CDR1 LNHDA, CDR2 SQIVND (reference sequence). This CDR3 has 16 amino acids. With 4 bases removed from V and 0 bases from J, the gap between germline ends came to 14 bases. CDR3 region: CASSRTPGHSTDTQYF. The CDR3 DNA is TGTGCCAGTAGTAGAACCCCGGGACACAGCACAGATACGCAGTATTTT. The full variable domain, completed using reference TRBV19 and TRBJ2-3, is DGGITQSPKYLFRKEGQNVTLSCEQNLNHDAMYWYRQDPGQGLRLIYYSQIVNDFQKGDIAEGYSVSREKKESFPLTVTSAQKNPTAFYLCASSRTPGHSTDTQYFGPGTRLTVL.

This clonotype was detected only a few times. The chain joins TRBV20-1 to TRBJ2-7; 7 bases map to TRBD1. The CDR3 length is 13 residues. Trimming at V came to 6 bases and at J to 1 base, leaving 6 bases not matched to a gene. Per the germline V gene, CDR1 is DFQATT and CDR2 is SNEGSKA (reference sequence). CDR3 loop: CSAYGTVSYEQYF. The CDR3 DNA reads as TGCAGTGCATACGGGACAGTATCCTACGAGCAGTACTTC.

The chain employs TRBV12-3 or TRBV12-4 and TRBJ1-1; D is unresolved. The V and J ends lost 8 bases and 1 base respectively, with 8 bases between them. This CDR3 spans 12 amino acids. CDR3 loop: CASGRTNTEAFF. The CDR3 DNA is TGTGCCAGCGGGCGGACGAACACTGAAGCTTTCTTT.

This clonotype showed up just a few times. This chain uses TRBV9 with TRBJ2-2; D possibly corresponds to TRBD2 (7 bases). V was pared by 0 bases and J by 6 bases, with 12 bases between. The CDR3 loop spans 15 amino acids. Germline V gene sequence: CDR1 SGDLS, CDR2 YYNGEE. CDR3: CASSVVGGLAGELFF. For the CDR3, the DNA is TGTGCCAGCAGCGTAGTCGGGGGGCTGGCCGGGGAGCTGTTTTTT.

Concerning this clonotype: Just one base apart from a much larger clone, this may be a read error. J is TRBJ1-2 and V is TRBV6-9; TRBD1 might be the D (5 bases). The CDR3 loop spans 15 amino acids. Germline CDR1 and CDR2: MNHGY and SVAAGI. The V end was cut by 4 bases, the J end by 1 base, with 13 bases between. CDR3 nucleotides: TGTGCCAGCAGTTGCTCAGGGACCCGTAACTATGGCTACACCTTC. Translating it yields CASSCSGTRNYGYTF.

At least ten counts were recorded for this clonotype. This rearrangement joins TRBV15 to TRBJ2-5, with D possibly TRBD2 on 5 matching bases. Between the trimmed V and J ends, which lost 5 bases and 2 bases, there was a span of 15 bases. The CDR3 extends over 15 amino acids. The germline V gene encodes CDR1 LNHNV and CDR2 YYDKDF (reference sequence). The CDR3 protein is CATSHPEGAQETQYF. DNA of the CDR3: TGTGCCACCAGCCACCCTGAGGGAGCACAAGAGACCCAGTACTTC.

The chain carries TRBV30 and TRBJ2-2; D might be TRBD1 (5 bases). Trimming took 8 bases from V and 0 from J, leaving 13 bases between them. The CDR3 extends over 14 amino acids. CDR1 and CDR2 from the germline V gene are GTSNPN and SVGIG (reference sequence). Written as DNA, the CDR3 is TGTGCCCGGAACAGGATCGCGAACACCGGGGAGCTGTTTTTT. Protein: CARNRIANTGELFF.

This clonotype has at least ten counts. The V call is TRBV18, the J call TRBJ1-2; D perhaps matches TRBD1 (5 bases). Trimming left V 2 bases short and J 6 bases short, with 10 bases between. From germline, CDR1 is KGHSH and CDR2 LQKENI. The CDR3 has 13 amino acids. CDR3 nucleotide sequence: TGTGCCAGCTCACCAGAGGGGTGGAATGGCTACACCTTC. Protein: CASSPEGWNGYTF.

This clonotype has just a few counts. V gene TRBV20-1 combines with J gene TRBJ2-4; 7 positions match TRBD2. The germline V gene encodes CDR1 DFQATT and CDR2 SNEGSKA (reference sequence). J lost 8 bases, V lost 0 bases, and 7 bases had no gene match. The CDR3 loop spans 14 amino acids. CDR3 in amino acids: CSARDMAGVDIQYF. CDR3 in DNA: TGCAGTGCTAGAGATATGGCGGGAGTGGACATTCAGTACTTC.

With regard to this clonotype: The germline gene is not matched at one end of the junction; a read error may be the cause. The chain recombines TRBV5-1 with TRBJ2-5, with 11 bases that match TRBD2. The J call is doubtful: the DNA matches TRBJ2-1 better. This CDR3 comprises 15 residues. Germline-derived CDR1 and CDR2 are SGHRS and YFSETQ. The CDR3 bases are TGCGTCAGCAGCGCTCGACTAGCGGGACCTCGAGAGCAGTTCTTC. Protein: CVSSARLAGPREQFF.

This clonotype was picked up many times. The chain carries TRBV12-3 or TRBV12-4 and TRBJ2-7; unclear D gene. V was cut by 3 bases and J by 6 bases, with 6 bases left in between. CDR3 length: 11 residues. The CDR3, as DNA: TGTGCCAGCAGTTTGTTGGGCGAGCAGTACTTC. Translation: CASSLLGEQYF.

Ten or more counts support this clonotype. This chain connects TRBV11-2 to TRBJ2-1; perhaps D is TRBD1 or TRBD2 (6 bases each). Germline-derived CDR1 and CDR2 are SGHAT and FQNNGV. This CDR3 is built from 16 residues. V dropped 3 bases and J dropped 0 bases, with 12 bases sitting between them. CDR3 bases: TGTGCCAGCAGCTTGGGGGCGGGAATCTCCTACAATGAGCAGTTCTTC. This encodes CASSLGAGISYNEQFF.

This clonotype was observed many times. The rearrangement links TRBV28 to TRBJ1-5; D uncertain. V lost 4 bases and J 7 bases, leaving 8 bases between the germline ends. This CDR3 has 12 amino acids. Looked up from germline, CDR1 is MDHEN and CDR2 is SYDVKM. CDR3 nucleotide sequence: TGTGCCAGCAGTTCTTTTTTACAGCCCCAGCATTTT. This encodes CASSSFLQPQHF.

This clonotype has at least ten counts. CDR3 sequence reads: CASSTPPSGGGWYEQYF. CDR3 coding DNA: TGTGCCAGCAGCACCCCTCCGAGCGGAGGGGGTTGGTACGAGCAGTACTTC. The rearrangement uses TRBV7-8 and TRBJ2-7; perhaps D is TRBD1 or TRBD2 (6 bases each). Trimming pared 5 bases from V and 4 bases from J, leaving 24 bases between. The CDR3 has 17 amino acids. Germline assignment: CDR1 SGHVS and CDR2 FQNEAQ.

Remarks on this clonotype: This may come from a read error, since a much larger clone is one base off. This sequence joins TRBV10-1 and TRBJ1-2, with D possibly matching TRBD1 (5 bases). Germline V CDR1 and CDR2: WNHNN, SYGVQD (reference sequence). The CDR3 loop spans 16 amino acids. CDR3 sequence: CAGREQDRETNYGYTF. The CDR3 DNA is TGCGCCGGCAGGGAACAAGACCGAGAAACTAACTATGGCTACACCTTC.

Concerning this clonotype itself: A much larger clonotype is one base distant, so this may be a read error. The chain couples TRBV27 to TRBJ1-1; maybe TRBD1 (5 bases). The germline V gene has CDR1 MNHEY and CDR2 SMNVEV (reference sequence). The CDR3 consists of 15 residues. The CDR3 sequence is CATSLFGTENTEAFF. CDR3 nucleotide sequence: TGTGCCACCAGTCTGTTCGGGACCGAGAACACTGAAGCTTTCTTT.

This clonotype appeared a few times. The rearrangement joins TRBV19 to TRBJ2-7; 7 bases are shared with TRBD1. The germline V gene has CDR1 LNHDA and CDR2 SQIVND (reference sequence). This CDR3 comprises 13 residues. Trimming took 9 bases from V and 5 from J; bases not matched to a gene: 10. The CDR3 loop is CASESTGSNEQYF. For the CDR3, the DNA is TGTGCCAGCGAGTCGACAGGGTCCAACGAGCAGTACTTC.

This clonotype was counted at least ten times. The genes are TRBV20-1 and TRBJ2-7; 16 bases map to TRBD2. The junction had 7 bases not matched to a gene; V was cut back by 3 bases and J by 5 bases. CDR3 length: 16 amino acids. Germline values: CDR1 DFQATT, CDR2 SNEGSKA (reference sequence). The CDR3 is CSASFGTSGRGNEQYF. Here the CDR3 DNA reads TGCAGTGCTAGCTTTGGGACTAGCGGGAGGGGAAACGAGCAGTACTTC.

This clonotype was observed many times. V and J are TRBV6-1 and TRBJ1-6; 9 bases align to TRBD1. There are 16 residues in the CDR3. In germline, CDR1 is MNHNS, CDR2 SASEGT. J lost 8 bases, V lost 7 bases, and 12 bases had no gene match. The CDR3: CASTERGQGLYSPLHF. CDR3 coding DNA: TGTGCCAGCACCGAGCGTGGACAGGGGTTATATTCACCCCTCCACTTT.

The chain employs TRBV20-1 and TRBJ2-7; no clear D. V was clipped by 1 base and J by 0 bases, with 19 bases between them. In germline, CDR1 is DFQATT, CDR2 SNEGSKA (reference sequence). This CDR3 has 17 residues. This chain's CDR3 is CSARGIEPNTISYEQYF. The CDR3 DNA sequence: TGCAGTGCTAGAGGGATAGAACCAAACACCATCTCCTACGAGCAGTACTTC.

The chain employs TRBV29-1 and TRBJ1-2; D unclear. Between the trimmed V and J ends, which lost 0 bases and 5 bases, there was a span of 1 base. CDR1 is SQVTM and CDR2 is ANQGSEA in the germline V gene. The CDR3 is 10 amino acids. CDR3 in DNA: TGCAGCGTTGAAGAATATGGCTACACCTTC. This gives the protein CSVEEYGYTF.

This clonotype was counted at least ten times. V is TRBV28 and J is TRBJ2-7; 13 nucleotides line up with TRBD2. CDR1 MDHEN and CDR2 SYDVKM come from the germline V gene. The CDR3 runs 16 residues. V dropped 3 bases and J dropped 3; count of bases not matched to a gene: 5. The CDR3 is CASSFPGLAGFYEQYF. The CDR3 DNA follows: TGTGCCAGCAGTTTTCCGGGACTAGCGGGATTCTACGAGCAGTACTTC. The entire variable domain, with the rest obtained from reference TRBV28 and TRBJ2-7, is as follows: DVKVTQSSRYLVKRTGEKVFLECVQDMDHENMFWYRQDPGLGLRLIYFSYDVKMKEKGDIPEGYSVSREKKERFSLILESASTNQTSMYLCASSFPGLAGFYEQYFGPGTRLTVT.

This chain connects TRBV20-1 to TRBJ2-4, with no clear D. The V and J ends lost 0 bases and 2 bases respectively, with 5 bases between them. Germline lookup yields CDR1 DFQATT and CDR2 SNEGSKA (reference sequence). The CDR3 contains 13 residues. The CDR3 reads CSARDGSKNIQYF. The CDR3 DNA reads TGCAGTGCTAGAGATGGGTCCAAAAACATTCAGTACTTC.

Concerning this clonotype: A read error may be the cause here, since a much bigger clone is one base away. This rearrangement joins TRBV12-3 or TRBV12-4 to TRBJ2-7, with 10 bases that match TRBD2. V lost 6 bases, J lost 1 base, and 3 bases stayed unmatched. This CDR3 comprises 14 residues. CDR3 nucleotide sequence: TGTGCCAGCAGGATTAGCGGGAGGTCCTACGAGCAGTACTTC. Amino acid sequence: CASRISGRSYEQYF.

This clonotype occurred a few times. The genes are TRBV6-5 and TRBJ2-7; no firm D call. V was shortened by 2 bases and J by 9 bases, with 23 bases between the two germline ends. Per germline, CDR1 MNHEY and CDR2 SVGAGI. The CDR3 sequence is 16 residues long. Here the CDR3 reads CASSYGNRHGYELQYF. The CDR3 DNA reads as TGTGCCAGCAGTTACGGTAATCGACACGGTTACGAGTTGCAGTACTTC.

The chain carries TRBV7-6 and TRBJ2-7, with D maybe TRBD1 (6 bases). The CDR3 runs to 16 residues. Germline lookup yields CDR1 SGHVS and CDR2 FNYEAQ. V shed 5 bases and J shed 1 base, with 18 bases lying between them. This CDR3 is CASSDTGPDYSYEQYF. CDR3 DNA: TGTGCCAGCAGCGACACAGGGCCAGATTATTCCTACGAGCAGTACTTC.

The table lists this clonotype with many counts. V gene TRBV2 combines with J gene TRBJ1-5; 9 bases line up with TRBD1. Germline V gene lookup returns CDR1 SNHLY and CDR2 FYNNEI. Trimming at V came to 6 bases and at J to 3 bases, leaving 6 bases not matched to a gene. This CDR3 is 15 amino acids long. The CDR3 DNA sequence: TGTGCCAGCAGGGGGACAGGGTGGAACAATCAGCCCCAGCATTTT. This translates into CASRGTGWNNQPQHF.

The chain recombines TRBV25-1 with TRBJ2-7, with TRBD1 matching over 7 bases. The CDR3 spans 15 residues. Germline CDR1 MGHDK, CDR2 SYGVNS. J gave up 4 bases and V 5 bases, and 11 bases lay outside the gene matches. CDR3 DNA sequence: TGTGCCAGCAGTTCCTCAAGGACAGGAGTATACGAGCAGTACTTC. It specifies CASSSSRTGVYEQYF.